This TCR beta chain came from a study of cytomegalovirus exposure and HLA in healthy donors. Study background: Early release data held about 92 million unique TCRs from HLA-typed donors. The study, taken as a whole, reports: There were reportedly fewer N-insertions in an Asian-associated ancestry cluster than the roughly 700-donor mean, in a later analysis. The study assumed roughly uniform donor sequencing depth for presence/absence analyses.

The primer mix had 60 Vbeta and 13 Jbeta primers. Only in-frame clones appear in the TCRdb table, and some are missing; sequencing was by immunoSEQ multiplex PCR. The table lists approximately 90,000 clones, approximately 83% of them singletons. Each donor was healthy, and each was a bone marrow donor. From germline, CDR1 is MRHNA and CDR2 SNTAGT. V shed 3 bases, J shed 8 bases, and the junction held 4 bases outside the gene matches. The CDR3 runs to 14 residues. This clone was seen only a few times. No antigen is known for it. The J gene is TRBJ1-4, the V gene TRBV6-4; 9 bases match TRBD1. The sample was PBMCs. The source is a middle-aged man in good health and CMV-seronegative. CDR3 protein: CASSEGTGSEKLFF. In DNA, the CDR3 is TGTGCCAGCAGTGAAGGGACAGGGTCGGAAAAACTGTTTTTT.